This TCR beta chain emerged from a study of T cell responses to AZD1222 COVID-19 vaccine (dated by TCRdb to the early 2020s). A note on the overall study: TCR sequencing covered 230 or so trial participants: 200 to 220 given two doses of AZD1222 and about 26 given two doses of MenACWY control vaccine. Trial participants were enrolled by age into 18-55, 56-69 and 70-plus year subgroups, with roughly 150, 30 and 60 TCR-sequenced participants respectively.

The CDR3 regions of human TCRbeta chains were subjected to immunosequencing. The authors' pipeline ran thus. TCRs in the repertoires were compared against a reference library of SARS-CoV-2-specific TCRs that had been generated with the MIRA antigen-specificity platform. Breadth was defined as the fraction of unique TCRs that were SARS-CoV-2-associated. Depth was defined as the fraction of total T cells that were SARS-CoV-2-associated. Using the MIRA data, each spike-specific TCR was assigned both to the spike region to which the TCR was reactive and to a CD4 or CD8 class. Log10-transformed breadth and depth values were compared by one-way ANOVA with Sidak's multiple comparisons tests. TCRdb stores this immuneACCESS table with in-frame sequences only. Part of the clones is absent; in the studies checked, under half of the shortfall reflects unresolved V genes, and no reason is known for the rest. Clone size and the V and J calls come from that table; the DNA yielded D and trimming. Counted in this sample were 75,000 to 90,000 clones; 70% to 90% of them appeared once. The leading ten clones occupy about 12% of the sample.

Here is what the overall study found, with its caveats: Conclusions about previously exposed vaccinees were limited because only 6 or 7 AZD1222 recipients were SARS-CoV-2 seropositive at baseline. Participants were mostly white British, with more females than males. The authors suggested clonal diversity may have been underestimated. In the small 56-69-year group, the increase in depth fell short of significance, most likely because of low power. After two AZD1222 doses, spike-specific TCR breadth and depth were significantly higher than at day 0 and than in MenACWY recipients. Because no day 14 peak-response samples were available, repertoires were characterized only after the peak T cell response. Reportedly, almost half of the unique spike-specific TCRs recognized epitopes lying outside the regions that are mutated in the B.1.351 and B.1.1.7 variants. The vaccine-associated CD4 TCRs covered the entire spike protein, and the dominant responses fell in regions 160-218 and 743-854.

The CDR3 holds 14 amino acids from the cysteine to the phenylalanine. Only the CDR3 DNA stays, 42 bases, in frame from base 1. The germline V and J ends show losses of 4 bases and 9 bases respectively, and no gene match explains 4 bases of the junction. CDR1 and CDR2, looked up from the germline V gene (reference sequence), are WNHNN and SYGVQD. Per the publication, the time point label means: about 28 days (+/-7) after the second vaccine dose. AZD1222 recipients given second doses at about 4 weeks or at about 12 weeks were pooled, since spike-specific TCR depth and breadth were not found to differ between the two schedules. Samples from vaccinated people were obtained from the UK trials COV001 and COV002, which included a single-blind randomized controlled phase 2/3 trial of AZD1222 (ChAdOx1 nCoV-19) in healthy adults. For TCRbeta chain sequencing, PBMC samples from trial participants were taken at day 0 and at day 28 after the second dose.

In the case of this clone: Its antigen is not yet known. The record has no base qualities; no much larger clone is one base away.

The sequence is built from TRBV10-1 and TRBJ1-6, and 9 bases in between align with TRBD1. The receptor's source is an adult who received the AZD1222 COVID-19 vaccine. Sequenced here: peripheral blood, sampled 28 days after the second AZD1222 dose. CDR3 region: CASSGGQGRSPLHF. Read as DNA, the sequence is TGCGCCAGCAGTGGAGGACAGGGGCGTTCACCCCTCCACTTT.